Listed here is a single T cell receptor beta chain. It has no known antigen specificity. No base qualities exist here, and no much larger clone lies one base off it. This specimen belongs to a study of blood T cell repertoires in COVID-19 (dated by TCRdb to between 2020 and 2021). Broadly, across the study: Collaborator samples came from the United States, Italy and Spain and covered acute and convalescent phases of COVID-19. Subjects who had been exposed to COVID-19, were actively infected with it, or had recovered from it provided the deeply sampled blood TCRbeta repertoires that made up the dataset. The repertoires were released in a freely available public database intended as a resource for research on the immune response to SARS-CoV-2. The sample metadata nearly always contained a de-identified subject ID, COVID-19 status, age in years and sex. Where available, HLA class I and class II types were taken from metadata supplied by the sample provider and were not determined by assay-based typing. Samples came from the ongoing ImmuneRACE study (first 160 participants) plus 1,254 subjects from 6 global collaborators. The material from the prospective study consisted of cDNA or gDNA derived from T cells, B-cell-depleted T cells, or PBMCs.

After removal of 4 bases from V and 4 bases from J, the junction retains 2 bases not matched to a gene. Counted from cysteine to phenylalanine, this CDR3 has 14 amino acids. Of all the DNA, just the CDR3 is kept, 42 bases in frame from base 1. From the germline V gene, CDR1 is SGHTA and CDR2 is FQGNSA. Paper-wide results and their limitations: The amount of clinical and demographic metadata varied by source and participant and was provided uncurated.

TCRbeta CDR3 regions were amplified from genomic DNA using the immunoSEQ Assay, a bias-controlled multiplex PCR. The paper's processing steps were these. Nucleated cell counts per sample were estimated from amplification of reference gene primers within the assay. Sequence reads were collapsed and filtered to measure the absolute abundance of every unique TCRbeta CDR3 rearrangement. For each sample, productive Simpson clonality was calculated as the square root of Simpson's diversity index across productive rearrangements. Not all clones reach the TCRdb copy of this immuneACCESS table, which keeps in-frame sequences only. Checked studies attribute under half of the gap to unresolved V genes and leave the rest unexplained. That table furnishes V, J and clone size, whereas the DNA furnished D and trimming. This sample holds fewer than 250,000 clones; less than 85% were observed only once. 3% to 3.5% of the sample belongs to the ten largest clones.

Enrolling through a virtual design, the prospective study's participants ranged in age from roughly 18 to 95 years and lived across 24 United States geographic areas. To assign participants to cohorts, the prospective study relied on clinical history that participants themselves reported in a screening survey and a study questionnaire. ImmuneRACE Cohort 3 recovered participants were defined by two consecutive negative NP/OP PCR tests, healthcare professional clearance, or symptom resolution. In the prospective study, whole blood, serum and a nasopharyngeal or oropharyngeal swab were collected from each participant by mobile phlebotomists. Additional blood draws and questionnaires over an approximately 2-month period could optionally be provided by prospective study participants. Before DNA extraction, prospective study blood samples were shipped either frozen or at room temperature.

This TCR was recovered from a woman in her twenties or thirties who had recovered from COVID-19. The sample was PBMCs or T cells enriched from blood (not recorded which). Rearrangement joined TRBV7-2 to TRBJ2-1; TRBD2 fits 9 bases in the junction. For the CDR3, the sequence is CASSSSGGYNEQFF. The nucleotide sequence is TGTGCCAGCAGCTCGAGCGGGGGGTACAATGAGCAGTTCTTC.